The 23 T cell receptor beta chains below come from one sample, sequenced in a study of CD8+CD57+ T cells in acquired aplastic anemia. The use of genomic DNA as template underpinned the TCR beta VDJ and CDR3 profiling. TCRdb redid the calling of the reads with MiXCR, one entry per CDR3 protein. The repertoire holds roughly 130,000 distinct CDR3 sequences, about half seen once, with 2.5% in the top ten. The sequencing sample was made of sorted CD4+, CD8+, or CD8+CD57+ T cells (not recorded which) from PBMCs. These receptors came from a human donor in good health, serving as a control.

V is TRBV7-9 and J is TRBJ2-7; TRBD2 matches at 9 bases. Germline V gives CDR1 SEHNR, CDR2 FQNEAQ (reference sequence). This CDR3 is built from 14 residues. V was clipped by 3 bases and J by 3 bases; unmatched bases: 3. CDR3 residues: CASSLGLADYEQYF. In DNA form, the CDR3 reads TGTGCCAGCAGCTTGGGACTAGCAGACTACGAGCAGTACTTC.

This clonotype was recorded a few times. V usage is TRBV18 and J usage is TRBJ1-1; possible D gene TRBD1, 5 bases. The CDR3 sequence is 15 residues long. The V gene's germline CDR1 is KGHSH and CDR2 LQKENI. V dropped 2 bases and J dropped 1 base, with 11 bases sitting between them. The CDR3 reads CASSPIGARNTEAFF. The CDR3 nucleotides read TGTGCCAGCTCACCAATCGGGGCCAGGAACACTGAAGCTTTCTTT.

This clonotype was recorded many times. CDR3 protein: CASGLSGWKTQYF. CDR3 DNA sequence: TGTGCTAGTGGTTTGTCGGGTTGGAAGACCCAGTACTTC. V is TRBV12-5 and J is TRBJ2-5; D is uncertain. The CDR3 extends over 13 amino acids. Trimming removed 2 bases at V and 6 bases at J, with 10 bases between. Per the germline V gene, CDR1 is LGHNT and CDR2 is FRNRAP.

This clonotype has ten or more counts. The chain carries TRBV5-8 and TRBJ2-3; the match to TRBD2 covers 7 bases. Per germline, CDR1 SGHTS and CDR2 YDEGEE. Unmatched junction bases numbered 12, after V lost 7 bases and J lost 4 bases. The CDR3 extends over 15 amino acids. The CDR3 DNA reads as TGTGCCAGCGGAAAGGGCTCTAGCGGCTCAGATACGCAGTATTTT. Amino acid sequence: CASGKGSSGSDTQYF.

In regard to this clonotype: Germline is not matched at one junction end, which may reflect a read error. The rearrangement uses TRBV25-1 and TRBJ2-5, with 8 bases aligning to TRBD2. CDR3 length: 16 residues. Germline assignment: CDR1 MGHDK and CDR2 SYGVNS. This CDR3 reads CASQLAGGAQQETQHF. CDR3 sequence (DNA): TGTGCCAGCCAACTGGCGGGGGGTGCCCAACAAGAGACCCAGCACTTC.

This rearrangement joins TRBV10-3 to TRBJ2-6; either TRBD1 or TRBD2 may supply D (5 bases each). Germline CDR1 is ENHRY and CDR2 is SYGVKD. Trimming shortened V by 2 bases and J by 2 bases, and 10 bases separated the two germline ends. This CDR3 spans 16 amino acids. CDR3 DNA sequence: TGTGCCATCAGTGAGACGGGGCTCGCTGGGGCCAACGTCCTGACTTTC. As protein: CAISETGLAGANVLTF.

The rearrangement links TRBV7-2 to TRBJ2-5; no clear D. Trimming took 1 base from V and 5 from J, leaving 5 bases between them. Looked up from germline, CDR1 is SGHTA and CDR2 is FQGNSA. This CDR3 comprises 12 residues. CDR3 sequence reads: CASSLGPETQYF. In DNA form, the CDR3 reads TGTGCCAGCAGCTTAGGACCGGAGACCCAGTACTTC.

This clonotype came up many times. This sequence joins TRBV6-5 and TRBJ2-7; 7 positions agree with TRBD1. Germline V gene data show CDR1 as MNHEY and CDR2 as SVGAGI. The CDR3 covers 15 residues. After removal of 0 bases from V and 7 bases from J, the junction contained 9 bases not matched to a gene. CDR3 bases: TGTGCCAGCAGTTACTCTGAACAGGGGAGAAGGGAGCAGTACTTC. It specifies CASSYSEQGRREQYF.

There are many counts of this clonotype. The chain couples TRBV11-1 to TRBJ2-2; 9 bases line up with TRBD2. The germline CDR1 and CDR2 sequences are SGHAT and FQDESV (reference sequence). Losses at the gene ends were 5 bases for V and 4 bases for J; bases not matched to a gene: 8. This CDR3 comprises 16 residues. CDR3 loop: CASSPTSGWGTGELFF. CDR3 nucleotides: TGTGCCAGCAGCCCCACTAGCGGGTGGGGCACCGGGGAGCTGTTTTTT.

This clonotype came up many times. The chain is built from TRBV4-1 and TRBJ2-3; D gene ambiguous. Germline CDR1 MGHRA, CDR2 YSYEKL. The V and J ends lost 3 bases and 4 bases respectively, with 8 bases between them. The CDR3 loop spans 13 amino acids. In DNA, the CDR3 is TGCGCCAGCAGCCAGGGTCTGTCAGATACGCAGTATTTT. Translation: CASSQGLSDTQYF.

This clonotype appeared many times. The chain recombines TRBV18 with TRBJ1-1; D unresolved. Germline V gene lookup returns CDR1 KGHSH and CDR2 LQKENI. Between the trimmed V and J ends, which lost 0 bases and 1 base, there was a span of 12 bases. The CDR3 runs 16 residues. The CDR3 bases are TGTGCCAGCTCACCACCGTCGAGGACCGGGAACACTGAAGCTTTCTTT. This encodes CASSPPSRTGNTEAFF.

This sequence joins TRBV20-1 and TRBJ2-1, with a weak D call TRBD1 (5 bases). Trimming left V 3 bases short and J 0 bases short, with 12 bases between. CDR1 is DFQATT, CDR2 SNEGSKA, per germline (reference sequence). The CDR3 covers 15 residues. Here the CDR3 reads CSASGAESSYNEQFF. CDR3 coding DNA: TGCAGTGCTAGTGGGGCGGAAAGCTCCTACAATGAGCAGTTCTTC.

This chain links TRBV29-1 with TRBJ1-5; TRBD1 might be the D (6 bases). Between the trimmed V and J ends, which lost 4 bases and 6 bases, there was a span of 13 bases. The CDR3 sequence is 13 residues long. Germline CDR1 SQVTM, CDR2 ANQGSEA. The CDR3 DNA follows: TGCAGCGTTGCCAGGGGAGAGGGTCAGCCCCAGCATTTT. This sequence encodes CSVARGEGQPQHF.

The chain combines TRBV11-1 with TRBJ2-7; TRBD2 matches 7 bases. This CDR3 spans 16 amino acids. The V segment lost 2 bases and the J segment 3 bases; nucleotides outside the gene matches: 10. CDR1 SGHAT and CDR2 FQDESV come from the germline V gene (reference sequence). CDR3 protein: CASSLPSGGGRYEQYF. The CDR3 coding sequence is TGTGCCAGCAGCTTACCTAGCGGAGGAGGGCGCTACGAGCAGTACTTC.

The chain has TRBV12-3 or TRBV12-4 and TRBJ2-1; possibly TRBD1 or TRBD2 for D (7 bases each). This CDR3 is built from 14 residues. V lost 5 bases to trimming and J lost 8 bases, with 16 bases between them. CDR3 in DNA: TGTGCCAGCAGTCCAGGGGGAGGGAGGTATGAGCAGTTCTTC. Encoded protein: CASSPGGGRYEQFF.

This chain connects TRBV9 to TRBJ1-2, with 11 bases matching TRBD1. Germline V gene lookup returns CDR1 SGDLS and CDR2 YYNGEE. With V trimmed by 0 bases and J by 4 bases, 5 bases remained unmatched. This CDR3 region has 16 residues. CDR3 sequence: CASSVERGQGAYGYTF. For the CDR3, the DNA is TGTGCCAGCAGCGTAGAGAGAGGACAGGGGGCCTATGGCTACACCTTC. The entire variable domain, with the rest obtained from reference TRBV9 and TRBJ1-2, is as follows: DSGVTQTPKHLITATGQRVTLRCSPRSGDLSVYWYQQSLDQGLQFLIQYYNGEERAKGNILERFSAQQFPDLHSELNLSSLELGDSALYFCASSVERGQGAYGYTFGSGTRLTVV.

As regards this clonotype: A much larger clone lies a single base off, so this may be a read error. The conserved phenylalanine or tryptophan is not found at the CDR3 terminus, so this likely reflects a read error. The chain is built from TRBV11-1 and TRBJ2-1; D is undetermined. Trimming pared 5 bases from V and 1 base from J, leaving 15 bases between. Germline V CDR1 and CDR2: SGHAT, FQDESV (reference sequence). This CDR3 region has 16 residues. In DNA form, the CDR3 reads TGTGCCAGCAGCCCCCAGGCCTTGAATTCCTACAATGAGCAGTTCCTC. Its translation is CASSPQALNSYNEQFL.

Many counts were recorded for this clonotype. The chain uses TRBV7-2 and TRBJ1-3; no reliable D call. This CDR3 comprises 14 residues. The V and J ends lost 7 bases and 0 bases respectively, with 10 bases between them. The germline V gene has CDR1 SGHTA and CDR2 FQGNSA. CDR3 coding DNA: TGTGCCAGCACGAGCAGAGACTCTGGAAACACCATATATTTT. It codes for CASTSRDSGNTIYF.

This clonotype was detected many times. The CDR3 here is CASSPQAPDRAETQYF. DNA of the CDR3: TGCGCCAGCAGCCCGCAAGCACCAGACAGGGCAGAGACCCAGTACTTC. This chain connects TRBV4-3 to TRBJ2-5; 7 nucleotides line up with TRBD1. From germline, CDR1 is LGHNA and CDR2 YSLEER. Trimming cost V 4 bases and J 4 bases; bases outside gene matches: 12. The CDR3 spans 16 residues.

The chain couples TRBV20-1 to TRBJ1-5; D is perhaps TRBD1 (6 bases). The CDR3 is 15 amino acids. Between the trimmed V and J ends, which lost 3 bases and 3 bases, there was a span of 15 bases. Germline CDR1 reads DFQATT; CDR2 reads SNEGSKA (reference sequence). The CDR3 coding sequence is TGCAGTGCTAGGAGATCAGGGGCCTTCAATCAGCCCCAGCATTTT. The encoded protein is CSARRSGAFNQPQHF.

The rearrangement links TRBV4-3 to TRBJ1-6; 9 nucleotides align to TRBD1. Trimming cost V 4 bases and J 5 bases; bases outside gene matches: 9. This CDR3 region has 17 residues. CDR1 is LGHNA and CDR2 is YSLEER in the germline V gene. The CDR3: CASSRRDRVRNNSPLHF. The CDR3 nucleotides read TGCGCCAGCAGCCGCCGGGACAGGGTACGGAATAATTCACCCCTCCACTTT.

The CDR3: CASRGTGGIQPQHF. The CDR3 nucleotides are TGTGCCAGCCGAGGGACAGGGGGCATACAGCCCCAGCATTTT. This chain connects TRBV12-3 or TRBV12-4 to TRBJ1-5, with TRBD1 identical over 12 bases. CDR3 length equals 14 residues. The V and J ends lost 8 bases and 7 bases, in that order; junction bases with no gene match: 6.

V usage is TRBV6-1 and J usage is TRBJ1-6; D gene ambiguous. Trimming pared 8 bases from V and 5 bases from J, leaving 16 bases between. The CDR3 contains 15 residues. CDR1 and CDR2 from the germline V gene are MNHNS and SASEGT. CDR3 in DNA: TGTGCCAGCTCCGGTGGAGGGCACAATAATTCACCCCTCCACTTT. It codes for CASSGGGHNNSPLHF.